The clone carrying this TCR beta chain has a count of ten or more. The CDR3 totals 17 residues. V lost 1 base and J 7 bases, leaving 20 bases between the germline ends. The germline V gene has CDR1 LNHDA and CDR2 SQIVND (reference sequence). The data originate from a study of CD8+CD57+ T cells in acquired aplastic anemia. As for the study in general: Recorded DNA amounts for sorted CD4+ and CD8+ cells had an average of about 3.5 ug.

The sequenced patients had an expansion of CD8+CD57+ cells seen by flow cytometry. According to the study, genomic DNA was the template for TCR beta VDJ and CDR3 profiling. TCRdb fed the reads into MiXCR, producing one record per CDR3 protein. There are 200,000 or so distinct CDR3 sequences in the sample; about half occur only once, and 15% to 20% lies in the top ten. This sequence originates from a human donor with aplastic anemia. The chain recombines TRBV19 with TRBJ2-1; possibly TRBD1 or TRBD2 for D (6 bases each). The source material was sorted CD4+, CD8+, or CD8+CD57+ T cells (not recorded which) from PBMCs. This CDR3 reads CASSIGGGGARGNEQFF. CDR3 DNA sequence: TGTGCCAGTAGTATAGGAGGCGGAGGGGCGAGGGGGAATGAGCAGTTCTTC.